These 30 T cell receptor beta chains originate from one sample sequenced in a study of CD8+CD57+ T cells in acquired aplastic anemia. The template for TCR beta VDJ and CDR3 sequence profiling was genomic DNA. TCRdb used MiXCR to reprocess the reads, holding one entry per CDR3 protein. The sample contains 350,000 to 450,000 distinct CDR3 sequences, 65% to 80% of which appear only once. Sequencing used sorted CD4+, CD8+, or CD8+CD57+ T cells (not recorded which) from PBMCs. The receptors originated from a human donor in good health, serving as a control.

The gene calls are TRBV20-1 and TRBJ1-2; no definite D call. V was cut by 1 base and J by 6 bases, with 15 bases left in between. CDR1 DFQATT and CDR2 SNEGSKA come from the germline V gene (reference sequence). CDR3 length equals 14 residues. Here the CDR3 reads CSARGLKPRDGYTF. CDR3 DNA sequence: TGCAGTGCTAGAGGGCTGAAGCCTAGGGATGGCTACACCTTC.

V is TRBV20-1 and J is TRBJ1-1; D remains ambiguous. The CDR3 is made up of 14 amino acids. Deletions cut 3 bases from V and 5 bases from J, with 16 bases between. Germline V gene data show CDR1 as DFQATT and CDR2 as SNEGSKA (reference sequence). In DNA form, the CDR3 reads TGCAGTGCTAGTCAGGCAGACTCCGCAACTGAAGCTTTCTTT. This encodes CSASQADSATEAFF.

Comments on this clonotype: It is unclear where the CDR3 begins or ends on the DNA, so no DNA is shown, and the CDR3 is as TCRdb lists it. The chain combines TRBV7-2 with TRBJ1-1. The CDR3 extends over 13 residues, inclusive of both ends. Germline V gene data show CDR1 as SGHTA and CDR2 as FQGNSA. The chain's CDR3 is CASSFAPGNEAHF.

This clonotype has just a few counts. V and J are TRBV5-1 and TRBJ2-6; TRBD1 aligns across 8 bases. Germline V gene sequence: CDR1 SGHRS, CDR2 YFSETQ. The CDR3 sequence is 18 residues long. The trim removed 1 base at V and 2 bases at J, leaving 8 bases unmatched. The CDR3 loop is CASSLSGTGLTGANVLTF. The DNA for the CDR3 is TGCGCCAGCAGCTTGAGTGGGACAGGTCTAACTGGGGCCAACGTCCTGACTTTC. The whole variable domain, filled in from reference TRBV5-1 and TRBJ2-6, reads KAGVTQTPRYLIKTRGQQVTLSCSPISGHRSVSWYQQTPGQGLQFLFEYFSETQRNKGNFPGRFSGRQFSNSRSEMNVSTLELGDSALYLCASSLSGTGLTGANVLTFGAGSRLTVL.

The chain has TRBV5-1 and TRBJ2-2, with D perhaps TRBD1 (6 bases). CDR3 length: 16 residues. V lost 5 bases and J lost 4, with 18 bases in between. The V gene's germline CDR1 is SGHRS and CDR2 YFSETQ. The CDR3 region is CASREQGFRGTGELFF. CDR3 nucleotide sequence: TGCGCCAGCAGGGAACAGGGTTTTCGGGGCACCGGGGAGCTGTTTTTT.

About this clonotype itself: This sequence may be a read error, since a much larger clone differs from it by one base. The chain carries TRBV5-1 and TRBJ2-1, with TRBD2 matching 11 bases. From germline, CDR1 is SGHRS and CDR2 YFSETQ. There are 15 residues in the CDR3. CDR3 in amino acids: CASSKASGGLNEQFF. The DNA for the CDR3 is TGTGCCAGCAGCAAAGCTAGCGGGGGGCTTAATGAGCAGTTCTTC.

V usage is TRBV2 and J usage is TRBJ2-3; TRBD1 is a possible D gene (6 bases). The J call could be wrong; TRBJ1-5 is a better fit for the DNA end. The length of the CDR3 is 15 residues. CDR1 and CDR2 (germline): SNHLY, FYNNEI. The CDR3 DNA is TGTGCCAGCAGCTTGACGACAGGCTCTAGCCATCCGCAGCATTTT. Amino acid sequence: CASSLTTGSSHPQHF.

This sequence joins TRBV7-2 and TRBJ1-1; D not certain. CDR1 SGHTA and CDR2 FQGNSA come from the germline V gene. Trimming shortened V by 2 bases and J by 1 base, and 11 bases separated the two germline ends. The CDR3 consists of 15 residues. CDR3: CASSLKAVGNTEAFF. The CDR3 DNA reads TGTGCCAGCAGCTTAAAGGCCGTGGGGAACACTGAAGCTTTCTTT.

The CDR3 nucleotides read TGTGCCAGCAGTGTGTCGACAGACTCCTACGAGCAGTACTTC. This gives the protein CASSVSTDSYEQYF. V gene TRBV13 combines with J gene TRBJ2-7; possibly TRBD1 for D (5 bases). The CDR3 has 14 amino acids. V gave up 6 bases and J gave up 0 bases, with 12 bases separating them. Germline V gene data show CDR1 as PRHDT and CDR2 as FYEKMQ (reference sequence).

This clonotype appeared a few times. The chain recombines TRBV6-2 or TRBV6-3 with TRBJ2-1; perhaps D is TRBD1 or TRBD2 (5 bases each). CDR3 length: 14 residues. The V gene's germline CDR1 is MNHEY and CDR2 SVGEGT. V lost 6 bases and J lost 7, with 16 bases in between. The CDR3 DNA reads TGTGCCAGCAGCCGTGGGACCTCCCAAAATGAGCAGTTCTTC. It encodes CASSRGTSQNEQFF.

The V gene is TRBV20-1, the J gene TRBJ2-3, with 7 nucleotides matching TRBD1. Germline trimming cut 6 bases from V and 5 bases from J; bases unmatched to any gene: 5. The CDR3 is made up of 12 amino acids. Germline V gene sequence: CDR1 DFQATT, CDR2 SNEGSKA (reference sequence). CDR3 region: CSATSGGDTQYF. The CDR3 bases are TGCAGTGCCACCTCAGGGGGAGATACGCAGTATTTT.

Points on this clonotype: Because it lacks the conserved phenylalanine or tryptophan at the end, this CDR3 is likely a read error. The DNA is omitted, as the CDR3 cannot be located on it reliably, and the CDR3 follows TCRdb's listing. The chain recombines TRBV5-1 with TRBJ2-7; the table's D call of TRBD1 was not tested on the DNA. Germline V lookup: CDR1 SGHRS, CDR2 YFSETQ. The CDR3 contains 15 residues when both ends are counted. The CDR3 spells CASSLANRGGAFFGQ.

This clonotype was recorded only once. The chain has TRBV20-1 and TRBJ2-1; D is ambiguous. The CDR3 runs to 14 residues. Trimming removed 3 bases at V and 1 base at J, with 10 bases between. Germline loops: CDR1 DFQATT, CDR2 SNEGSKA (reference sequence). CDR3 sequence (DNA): TGCAGTGCTAGGAGCTGGAGATCCTACAATGAGCAGTTCTTC. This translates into CSARSWRSYNEQFF.

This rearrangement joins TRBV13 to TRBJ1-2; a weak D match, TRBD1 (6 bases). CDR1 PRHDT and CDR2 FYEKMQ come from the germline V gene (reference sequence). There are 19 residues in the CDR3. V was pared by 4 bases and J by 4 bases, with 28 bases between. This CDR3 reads CASSSNRRGGGRLIYGYTF. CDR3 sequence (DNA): TGTGCCAGCAGCTCAAATAGACGAGGGGGAGGAAGGCTAATCTATGGCTACACCTTC.

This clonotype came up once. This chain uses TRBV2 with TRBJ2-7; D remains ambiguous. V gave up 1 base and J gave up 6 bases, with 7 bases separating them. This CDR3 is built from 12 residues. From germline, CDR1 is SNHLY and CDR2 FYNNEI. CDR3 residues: CASSEGRCEQYF. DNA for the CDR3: TGTGCCAGCAGTGAAGGGCGTTGCGAGCAGTACTTC.

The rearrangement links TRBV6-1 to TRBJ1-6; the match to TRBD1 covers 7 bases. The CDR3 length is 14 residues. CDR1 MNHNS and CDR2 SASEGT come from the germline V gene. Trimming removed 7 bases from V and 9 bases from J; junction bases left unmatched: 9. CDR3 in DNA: TGTGCCAGCAACCCAACAGGGGCCGGTTCACCCCTCCACTTT. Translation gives CASNPTGAGSPLHF.

CDR3 loop: CSAPDRPPASQHF. As DNA, the CDR3 is TGCAGCGCCCCGGACCGGCCCCCAGCATCCCAGCATTTT. The chain uses TRBV20-1 and TRBJ1-5, with unresolved D. This CDR3 is 13 amino acids long. Germline-derived CDR1 and CDR2 are DFQATT and SNEGSKA (reference sequence).

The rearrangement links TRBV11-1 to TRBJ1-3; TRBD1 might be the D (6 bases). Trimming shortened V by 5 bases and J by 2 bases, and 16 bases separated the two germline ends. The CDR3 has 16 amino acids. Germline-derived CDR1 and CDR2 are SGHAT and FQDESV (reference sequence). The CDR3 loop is CASSHKSRTAGNTIYF. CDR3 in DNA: TGTGCCAGCAGCCATAAGTCTAGGACAGCTGGAAACACCATATATTTT.

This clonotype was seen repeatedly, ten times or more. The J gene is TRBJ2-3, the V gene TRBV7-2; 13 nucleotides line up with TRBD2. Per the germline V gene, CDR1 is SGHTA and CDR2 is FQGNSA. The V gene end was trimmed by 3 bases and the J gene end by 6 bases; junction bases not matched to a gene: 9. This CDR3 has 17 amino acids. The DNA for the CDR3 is TGTGCCAGCAGCTTCCCCCCGACTAGCGGGGGGCCTGATACGCAGTATTTT. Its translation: CASSFPPTSGGPDTQYF.

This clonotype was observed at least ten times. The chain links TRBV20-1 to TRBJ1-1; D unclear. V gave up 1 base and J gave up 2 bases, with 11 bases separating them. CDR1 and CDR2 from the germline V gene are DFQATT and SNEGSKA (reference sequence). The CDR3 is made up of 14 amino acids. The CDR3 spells CSARGSRINTEAFF. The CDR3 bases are TGCAGTGCTAGAGGTAGCAGAATAAACACTGAAGCTTTCTTT.

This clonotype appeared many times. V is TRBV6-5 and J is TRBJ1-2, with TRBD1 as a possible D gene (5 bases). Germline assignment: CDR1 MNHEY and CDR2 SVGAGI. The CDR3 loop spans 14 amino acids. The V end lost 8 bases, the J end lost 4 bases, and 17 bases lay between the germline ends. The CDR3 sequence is CASSPPGGSYGYTF. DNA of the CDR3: TGTGCCAGCTCGCCCCCCGGGGGGAGCTATGGCTACACCTTC.

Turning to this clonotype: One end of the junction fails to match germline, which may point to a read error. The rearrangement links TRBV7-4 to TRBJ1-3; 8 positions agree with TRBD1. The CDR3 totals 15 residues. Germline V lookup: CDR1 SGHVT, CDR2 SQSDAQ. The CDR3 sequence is CASSLGQGAGKTVYF. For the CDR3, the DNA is TGTGCTAGCAGCTTAGGCCAGGGGGCGGGAAAAACTGTATATTTT.

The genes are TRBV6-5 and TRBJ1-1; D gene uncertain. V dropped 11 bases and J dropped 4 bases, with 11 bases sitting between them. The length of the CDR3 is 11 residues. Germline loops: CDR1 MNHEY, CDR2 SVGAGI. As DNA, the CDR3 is TGTGCCGGCGGTAGCCTCACTGAAGCTTTCTTT. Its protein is CAGGSLTEAFF.

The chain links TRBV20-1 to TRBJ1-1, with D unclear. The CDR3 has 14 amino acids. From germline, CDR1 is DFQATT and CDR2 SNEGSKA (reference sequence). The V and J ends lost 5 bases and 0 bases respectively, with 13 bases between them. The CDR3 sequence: CSARTGIMNTEAFF. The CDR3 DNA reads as TGCAGTGCTCGGACCGGTATCATGAACACTGAAGCTTTCTTT.

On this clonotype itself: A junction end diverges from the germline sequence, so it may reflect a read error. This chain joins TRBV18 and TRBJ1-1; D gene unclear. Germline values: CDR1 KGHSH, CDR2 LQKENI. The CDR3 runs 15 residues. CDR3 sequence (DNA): TGTGCCAGCTCACCCGGGCGGGTTTCGAACACTGAGGCTTTCTTT. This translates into CASSPGRVSNTEAFF.

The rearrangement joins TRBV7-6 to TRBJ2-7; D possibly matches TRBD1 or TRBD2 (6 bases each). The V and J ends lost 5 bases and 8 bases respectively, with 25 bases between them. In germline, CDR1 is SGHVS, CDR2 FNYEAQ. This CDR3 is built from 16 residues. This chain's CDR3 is CASSPGTGAGETQQYF. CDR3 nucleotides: TGTGCCAGCAGCCCAGGGACTGGGGCAGGGGAGACCCAGCAGTACTTC.

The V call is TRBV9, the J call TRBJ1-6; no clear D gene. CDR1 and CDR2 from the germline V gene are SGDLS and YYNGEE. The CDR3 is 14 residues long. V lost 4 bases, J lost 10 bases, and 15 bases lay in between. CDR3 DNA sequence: TGTGCCAGCAGCTCCCACGGGATAGTATCACCCCTCCACTTT. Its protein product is CASSSHGIVSPLHF. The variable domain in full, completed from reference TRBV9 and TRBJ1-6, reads DSGVTQTPKHLITATGQRVTLRCSPRSGDLSVYWYQQSLDQGLQFLIQYYNGEERAKGNILERFSAQQFPDLHSELNLSSLELGDSALYFCASSSHGIVSPLHFGNGTRLTVT.

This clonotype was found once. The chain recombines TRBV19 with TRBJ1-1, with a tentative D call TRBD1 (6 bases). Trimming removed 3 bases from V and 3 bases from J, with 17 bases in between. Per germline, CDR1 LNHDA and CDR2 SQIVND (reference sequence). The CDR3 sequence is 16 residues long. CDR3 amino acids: CASSISGVDSDTEAFF. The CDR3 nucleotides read TGTGCCAGTAGTATTTCAGGGGTTGATTCGGACACTGAAGCTTTCTTT.

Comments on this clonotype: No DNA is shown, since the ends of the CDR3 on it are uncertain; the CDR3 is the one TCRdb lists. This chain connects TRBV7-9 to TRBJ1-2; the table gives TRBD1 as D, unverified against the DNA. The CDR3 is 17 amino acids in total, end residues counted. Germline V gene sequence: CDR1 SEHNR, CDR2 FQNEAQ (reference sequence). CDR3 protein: CASSLVTGAGYTFGYTF.

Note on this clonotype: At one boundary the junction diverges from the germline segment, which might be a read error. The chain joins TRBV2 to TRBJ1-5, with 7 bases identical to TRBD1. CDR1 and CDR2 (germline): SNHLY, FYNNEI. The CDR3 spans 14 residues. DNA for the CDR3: TGTGCCAGCAGTCCAGACAGGGATGATCAGCCCCAGCGTTTT. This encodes CASSPDRDDQPQRF.